This T cell receptor (beta chain) derives from a study of shared clonotypes between healthy human individuals. Sequenced by immunoSEQ multiplex PCR; TCRdb stores in-frame clones only, minus some. This table has around 1.4 million clones, 97% to 99% appearing once. Germline V gene sequence: CDR1 SGHAT, CDR2 FQNNGV. The CDR3 runs 17 residues. V was pared by 5 bases and J by 4 bases, with 15 bases of the junction left unmatched. This chain connects TRBV11-2 to TRBJ2-7; 9 positions agree with TRBD1. Sequenced: naive CD4+ T cells sorted from blood. The subset here: CD45RA+ positively selected. The source is a man aged 25 to 40 in good health. The CDR3 region has the DNA TGTGCCAGCAGCCAACCTACTCAGGACAGGGGATCTTACGAGCAGTACTTC. This codes for CASSQPTQDRGSYEQYF.